One sample yielded the 4 T cell receptor beta chains listed below, sequenced in a study of CD8+ T cells in alopecia areata. After isolation, RNA underwent reverse transcription to generate cDNA as the sequencing template. Assay: immunoSEQ multiplex PCR; the TCRdb copy retains only in-frame clones and omits some. Observed in the sample are over 250,000 clones, none of them singletons. Sorting relied on CD4, CD8alpha, NKG2D, NKG2ACE and other markers applied to pooled cutaneous lymph node cells. Material for sequencing was CD4+ T cells sorted from a lymph node. The receptors stem from a C3H/HeJ mouse with alopecia areata. The MHC haplotype of this mouse line is H2-k.

This clone has just a few counts. These gene names are mouse names. The read halts 4 residues ahead of the CDR3 end, with the missing end drawn from the germline J gene. The sample has other DNA sequences that encode this CDR3 too. The chain uses TRBV31 and TRBJ1-2, with TRBD1 matching 10 bases. Germline V gene lookup returns CDR1 GKSSPN and CDR2 SITVG. With V trimmed by 3 bases and J by 3 bases, 1 base remained unmatched. The length of the CDR3 is 13 residues. The part of the CDR3 DNA that was read is TGTGCCTGGAGGACAGGGGGCGACTCC. It is translated as CAWRTGGDS. The full CDR3 is CAWRTGGDSDYTF.

As to this clone: Genes and germline come from the mouse. CDR3 DNA (partial): TGTGCCAGCAGTGATGCGCTGGGGACTAGCTCCTAT. Amino acids: CASSDALGTSSY. The whole CDR3 is CASSDALGTSSYEQYF. The V and J genes are TRBV13-1 and TRBJ2-7; perhaps TRBD2 as D (6 bases). The read gets to within 4 residues of the CDR3 end, and the germline J gene fills in the rest. Germline lookup yields CDR1 NSHNY and CDR2 SYGAGN. V lost 0 bases and J lost 0, with 13 bases in between. The CDR3 runs to 16 residues.

This clone was seen a handful of times. Each gene name is a mouse one. With the read ending 4 residues before the CDR3 end, the germline J gene is used to fill in that end. This rearrangement joins TRBV5 to TRBJ1-1; 9 bases map to TRBD1. Germline trimming cut 3 bases from V and 1 base from J; bases unmatched to any gene: 3. The CDR3 has 15 residues. Germline V gene lookup returns CDR1 LGHNA and CDR2 YNLKQL (reference sequence). The CDR3 reads CASSHTGGGNTEVFF. CDR3 DNA (partial): TGTGCCAGCAGCCACACAGGGGGCGGAAACACA.

Comment on this clone: Germline and genes: mouse. The CDR3 extends 4 residues past the end of the read, so its final part is completed from the germline J gene. The V call is TRBV13-2, the J call TRBJ2-7; perhaps TRBD1 as D (6 bases). V dropped 3 bases and J dropped 3 bases, with 10 bases sitting between them. The CDR3 loop spans 13 amino acids. Germline CDR1 reads NNHNN; CDR2 reads SYGAGS (reference sequence). The CDR3 here is CASGGGDNYEQYF. CDR3 bases read: TGTGCCAGCGGTGGCGGGGACAACTAT.